This T cell receptor beta chain is drawn from a study of cytomegalovirus exposure and HLA in healthy donors. This PCR relied on a set of 60 Vbeta primers and 13 Jbeta primers. The method was immunoSEQ multiplex PCR; TCRdb's version includes in-frame clones alone and lacks a portion of them. The sample gives around 100,000 clones, about two thirds of which show up once; approximately 8.6% is in the top ten. Per germline, CDR1 SGHTS and CDR2 YDEGEE. Trimming took off 0 bases at V and 7 bases at J, with 13 bases between the two ends. The CDR3 loop spans 14 amino acids. This clone came up a few times. Its target is unknown. Whole-study findings and limits: CMV serostatus was the sole immune exposure data available. In an earlier analysis, productive rearrangement rates for most beta V segments clustered near 90% or 30%.

The TCR originated in a man under 40 in good health and CMV-seropositive. The chain combines TRBV5-8 with TRBJ1-1, with no clear D. The sample taken for sequencing was PBMCs. The CDR3 protein is CASSLAGLSREAFF. DNA of the CDR3: TGTGCCAGCAGCTTGGCGGGGTTGTCCCGTGAAGCTTTCTTT. The whole variable domain, filled in from reference TRBV5-8 and TRBJ1-1, reads EAGVTQSPTHLIKTRGQQATLRCSPISGHTSVYWYQQALGLGLQFLLWYDEGEERNRGNFPPRFSGRQFPNYSSELNVNALELEDSALYLCASSLAGLSREAFFGQGTRLTVV.